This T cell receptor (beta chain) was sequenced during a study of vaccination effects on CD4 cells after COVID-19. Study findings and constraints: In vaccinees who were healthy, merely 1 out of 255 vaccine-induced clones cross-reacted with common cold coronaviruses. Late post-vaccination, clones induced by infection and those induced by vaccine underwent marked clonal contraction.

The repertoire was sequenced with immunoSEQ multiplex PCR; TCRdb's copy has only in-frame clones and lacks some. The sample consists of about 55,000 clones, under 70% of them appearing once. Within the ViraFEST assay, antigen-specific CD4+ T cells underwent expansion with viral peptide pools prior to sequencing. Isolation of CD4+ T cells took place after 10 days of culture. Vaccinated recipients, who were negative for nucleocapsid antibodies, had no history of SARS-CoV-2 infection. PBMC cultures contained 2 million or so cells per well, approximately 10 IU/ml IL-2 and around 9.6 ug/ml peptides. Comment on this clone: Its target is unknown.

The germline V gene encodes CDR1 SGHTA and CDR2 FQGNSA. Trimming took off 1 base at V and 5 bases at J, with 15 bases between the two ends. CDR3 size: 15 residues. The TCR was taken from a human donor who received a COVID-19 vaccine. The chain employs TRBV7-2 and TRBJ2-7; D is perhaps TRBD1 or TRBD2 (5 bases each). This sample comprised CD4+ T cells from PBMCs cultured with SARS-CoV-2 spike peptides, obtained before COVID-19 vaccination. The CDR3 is CASSLGGQGFNEQYF. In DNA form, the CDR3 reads TGTGCCAGCAGCTTAGGAGGGCAGGGTTTCAACGAGCAGTACTTC.